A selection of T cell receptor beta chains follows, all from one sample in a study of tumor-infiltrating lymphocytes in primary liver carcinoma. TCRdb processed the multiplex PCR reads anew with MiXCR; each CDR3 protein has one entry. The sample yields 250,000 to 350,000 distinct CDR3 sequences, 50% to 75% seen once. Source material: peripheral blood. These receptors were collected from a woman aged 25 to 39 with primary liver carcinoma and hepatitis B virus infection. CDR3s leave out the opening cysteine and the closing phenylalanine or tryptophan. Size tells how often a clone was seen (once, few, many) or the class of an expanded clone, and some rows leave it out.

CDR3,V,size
ASSRQGNQPQH,TRBV6-2/TRBV6-3,few
ASSYSLASGMVGDTQY,TRBV6-2/TRBV6-3,few
ASSTKTEQF,TRBV7-9,-
ASGLRDVSTGELF,TRBV12-3/TRBV12-4,once
ASSLVSLQETQY,TRBV7-9,-
ATRTSGSVGELF,TRBV24-1,-
ASSLVAQGRDELF,TRBV11-3,-
ASTLTGDNEQF,TRBV6-2/TRBV6-3,many
ASSSGLAYGTQY,TRBV6-2/TRBV6-3,many
ASSLHAGGAPGELF,TRBV11-2,many
AISPVVRGHNEQF,TRBV10-3,few
ASSLLTSGLDNEQF,TRBV28,-
ASSDPGDRGETQY,TRBV7-9,few
ASSLRPDTQY,TRBV12-3/TRBV12-4,many
ASNQVTSGSNEQF,TRBV4-2,-
ASRSPMSEEKLF,TRBV6-2/TRBV6-3,-
ASSSPPGLGANVLT,TRBV28,-
ASSQQPSGRASVGTDTQY,TRBV11-2,many
ASSVPGQNTGELF,TRBV6-5,-
ASSLTGGGPNQPQH,TRBV28,many
ASTRRGSGTGTSNTGELF,TRBV6-6,-
ASSPRLRGKEQY,TRBV11-1,many
ASGLDRGRSYNEQF,TRBV12-5,many
SVEEGSNYGYT,TRBV29-1,many
ATPPEREGNPHEQY,TRBV7-9,few
ASSLMSLETQH,TRBV12-3/TRBV12-4,once
ASMGTGGSYEQY,TRBV6-1,many
ASSYRSDRKTQY,TRBV11-1,-
ASSDRGGSNYEQY,TRBV6-5,many
ASRKPGLDQPQH,TRBV6-1,-
SARDFARRTNEKLF,TRBV20-1,-
ASSLSAGQEAQY,TRBV11-2,-
ASREGHNYGYT,TRBV28,-
ASSRRGPNSYEQY,TRBV5-6,once
ASSLAPGSSYNEQF,TRBV11-2,many
AGSPGAHGGYGYT,TRBV5-4,once
ASRVAAGANVLT,TRBV12-3/TRBV12-4,many
ASSLTGAVNNEQF,TRBV6-5,-
ASSVEPRGKGLSYEQY,TRBV12-3/TRBV12-4,many
ANSLVDTGGEETQY,TRBV11-3,-
ASSSGTGAYEQY,TRBV28,few
AWSGGAGGDTQY,TRBV30,few
AWTFTGVEAF,TRBV30,-
ASTPGEGWPHKQY,TRBV6-2/TRBV6-3,-
ASSQDRREQGTGNTIY,TRBV4-3,once
ASGFSPVGTQY,TRBV6-5,-
ASSPWTREETQY,TRBV12-3/TRBV12-4,many
ASSLGGGYGYT,TRBV11-2,many
ASSGLAGATGELF,TRBV7-9,-
ASSYRRRGQETQY,TRBV12-3/TRBV12-4,few
ASSPLESGGGETQY,TRBV14,-
ASSWTGPGELF,TRBV7-9,-
SAPDRRSTYEQY,TRBV20-1,-
ASSSAGTGCRNELF,TRBV5-1,-
ASRLIQGVSTGELF,TRBV6-6,-
ASSLGLAATREQS,TRBV5-1,few
AISGERTAYTDTQY,TRBV11-1,-
SALPGQGNGYT,TRBV20-1,-
TSSETGGIADTQY,TRBV6-1,-